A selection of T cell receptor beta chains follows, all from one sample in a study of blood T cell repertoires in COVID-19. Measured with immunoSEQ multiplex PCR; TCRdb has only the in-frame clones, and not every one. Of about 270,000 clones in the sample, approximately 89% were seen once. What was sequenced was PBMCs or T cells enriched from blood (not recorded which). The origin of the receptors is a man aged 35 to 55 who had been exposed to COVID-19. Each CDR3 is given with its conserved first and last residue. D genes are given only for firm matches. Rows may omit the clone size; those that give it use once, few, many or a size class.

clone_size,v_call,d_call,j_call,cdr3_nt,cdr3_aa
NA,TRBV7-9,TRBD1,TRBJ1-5,TGTGCCAGCAGCCCCGACAGGGGGCCTATTCAGCCCCAGCATTTT,CASSPDRGPIQPQHF
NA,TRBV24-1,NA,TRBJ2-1,TGTGCCACCAGTGATTTGGGCGGGGTGAGGAACAATGAGCAGTTCTTC,CATSDLGGVRNNEQFF
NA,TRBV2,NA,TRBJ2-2,TGTGCCAGCAGTAGGGACTCGAACACCGGGGAGCTGTTTTTT,CASSRDSNTGELFF
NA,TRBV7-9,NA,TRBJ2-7,TGTGCCAGGGGGGGTACCTCCTCCTACGAGCAGTACTTC,CARGGTSSYEQYF
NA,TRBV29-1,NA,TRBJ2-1,TGCAGCGCACCTTACTCCTCCTACAATGAGCAGTTCTTC,CSAPYSSYNEQFF
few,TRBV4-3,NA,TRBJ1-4,TGCGCCAGCAGCCAAGAACCGGGCGGGAAACTGTTTTTT,CASSQEPGGKLFF
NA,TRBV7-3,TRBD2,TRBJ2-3,TGTGCCAGCAGCCGAGGGACTAGTTATACAGATACGCAGTATTTT,CASSRGTSYTDTQYF
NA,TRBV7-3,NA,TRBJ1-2,TGTGCCAGCAGCTTAAAAGGTGCAGGGCACTATGGCTACACCTTC,CASSLKGAGHYGYTF
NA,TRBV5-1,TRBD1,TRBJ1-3,TGCGCCAGCAGCGGGACAGGGAGCTCTGGAAACACCATATATTTT,CASSGTGSSGNTIYF
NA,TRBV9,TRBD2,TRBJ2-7,TGTGCCAGCAGCGTAGCTCCGGGACTAGCTTCCTACGAGCAGTACTTC,CASSVAPGLASYEQYF
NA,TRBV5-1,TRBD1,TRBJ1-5,TGCGCCAGCAGCTTGGGGGGTACCGGGACAGGGTCGGGACAGCCCCAGCATTTT,CASSLGGTGTGSGQPQHF
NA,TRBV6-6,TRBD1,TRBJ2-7,TGTGCCAGCAGTCCCCTCGATCCGGGACAGGGCTCCGACGAGCAGTACTTC,CASSPLDPGQGSDEQYF
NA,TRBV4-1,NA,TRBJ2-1,TGCGCCAGCAGCCAAGATTCCAAGCGGGAGCAGTTCTTC,CASSQDSKREQFF
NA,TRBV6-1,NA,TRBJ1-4,TGTGCCAGCAGTGAGGTGTCAGGGTCTAATGAAAAACTGTTTTTT,CASSEVSGSNEKLFF
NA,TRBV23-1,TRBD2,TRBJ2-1,TGCGCCAGCAGTCCACCTAGCGGCCTAAACCCGTACAATGAGCAGTTCTTC,CASSPPSGLNPYNEQFF
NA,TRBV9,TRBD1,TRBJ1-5,TGTGCCAGCAGCGAAGGACAGGGGGATTTTGAGCCCCAGCATTTT,CASSEGQGDFEPQHF
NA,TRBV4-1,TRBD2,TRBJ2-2,TGCGCCAGCAGCCGCACCCCCACGGGGGGGCTAGCGGAAACCGGGGAGCTGTTTTTT,CASSRTPTGGLAETGELFF
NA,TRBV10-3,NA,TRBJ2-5,TGTGCCATCAGTGACCTTTCGGAGACCCAGTACTTC,CAISDLSETQYF
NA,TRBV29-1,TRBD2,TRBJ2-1,TGCAGCGTTGAACAGTCTAGCGGGAGACAGCAGTTCTTC,CSVEQSSGRQQFF
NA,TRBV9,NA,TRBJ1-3,TGTGCCAGCAGCCCAAGACTCGTCTCTGGAAACACCATATATTTT,CASSPRLVSGNTIYF
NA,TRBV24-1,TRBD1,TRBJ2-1,TGTGCCACCAGTGATACTACAGGGGGCCTCTACAATGAGCAGTTCTTC,CATSDTTGGLYNEQFF
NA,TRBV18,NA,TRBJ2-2,TGTGCCAGCTCACCACTGAGGACTACTAACACCGGGGAGCTGTTTTTT,CASSPLRTTNTGELFF
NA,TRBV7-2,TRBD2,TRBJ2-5,TGTGCCAGCAGCTTAGGGACTAGCGGGAGGGGAGAGACCCAGTACTTC,CASSLGTSGRGETQYF
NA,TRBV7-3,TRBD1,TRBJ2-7,TGTGCCAGCAGCTCAACGACAGGGGCGGTGCAGTACTTC,CASSSTTGAVQYF
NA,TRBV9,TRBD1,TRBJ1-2,TGTGCCAGCAGCTCGACAGGGGGCGGAGATGGCTACACCTTC,CASSSTGGGDGYTF
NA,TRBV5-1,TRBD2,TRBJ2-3,TGCGCCAGCAGCCCGGGACTAGCCAGAACAGATACGCAGTATTTT,CASSPGLARTDTQYF
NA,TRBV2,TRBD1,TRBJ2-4,TGTGCCAGCAAGAACAGGGGAATAGACATTCAGTACTTC,CASKNRGIDIQYF
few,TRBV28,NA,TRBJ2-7,TGTGCCAGCAGCCTAGTGACTTACGAGCAGTACTTC,CASSLVTYEQYF
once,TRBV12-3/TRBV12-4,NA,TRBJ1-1,TGTGCCAGCAGTCAGCGGGGCGAAGCTTTCTTT,CASSQRGEAFF
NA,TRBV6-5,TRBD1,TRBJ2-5,TGTGCCAGCAGTTACGGGACAGAAGAGACCCAGTACTTC,CASSYGTEETQYF
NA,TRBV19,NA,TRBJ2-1,TGTGCCAGTAGTATAGATCGCCAACTAGTTGGGCAGTTCTTC,CASSIDRQLVGQFF
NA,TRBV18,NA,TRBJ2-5,TGTGCCAGCTCACCACTCGACAGAGCCACCCAAGAGACCCAGTACTTC,CASSPLDRATQETQYF
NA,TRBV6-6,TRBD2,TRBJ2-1,TGTGCCAGCAGACCGAGCGGGAGGGGGGATGAGCAGTTCTTC,CASRPSGRGDEQFF
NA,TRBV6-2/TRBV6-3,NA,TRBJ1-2,TGTGCCAGCAGTTCGACAGCAGGGTATGGCTACACCTTC,CASSSTAGYGYTF
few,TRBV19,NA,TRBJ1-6,TGTGCCAGTAGTATAGGGTGGAGGGAGGTCGATTCACCCCTCCACTTT,CASSIGWREVDSPLHF
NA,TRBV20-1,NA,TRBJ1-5,TGCAGTGCTAGTTTGCAGGGGAGATGGAGCAATCAGCCCCAGCATTTT,CSASLQGRWSNQPQHF
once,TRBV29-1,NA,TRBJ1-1,TGCAGCGTTGGCGTAGACAAGAACACTGAAGCTTTCTTT,CSVGVDKNTEAFF
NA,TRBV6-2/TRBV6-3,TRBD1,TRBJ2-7,TGTGCCAGCAGTGGTTACAGGGGAAACTACGAGCAGTACTTC,CASSGYRGNYEQYF
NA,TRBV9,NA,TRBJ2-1,TGTGCCAGCAGCGTAGAATCGGCGAGCGTTGACAATGAGCAGTTCTTC,CASSVESASVDNEQFF
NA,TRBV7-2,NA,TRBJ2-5,TGTGCCAGCAGCTTAGTCAGTTTAGAGACCCAGTACTTC,CASSLVSLETQYF
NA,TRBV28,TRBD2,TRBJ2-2,TGTGCCACCCGACTAGCCCTTAACACCGGGGAGCTGTTTTTT,CATRLALNTGELFF
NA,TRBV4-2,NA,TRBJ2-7,TGTGCCAGCAGCCAAGAAGCTCTCTACGAGCAGTACTTC,CASSQEALYEQYF
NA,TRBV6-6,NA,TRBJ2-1,TGTGCCAGCAGTTACTATAGCTACAATGAGCAGTTCTTC,CASSYYSYNEQFF
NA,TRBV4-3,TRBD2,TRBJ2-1,TGCGCCAGCAGCCAAGAATGGGTCGTCGGACTAGCGGGAGGGCGGAATGAGCAGTTCTTC,CASSQEWVVGLAGGRNEQFF
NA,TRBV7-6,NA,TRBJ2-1,TGTGCCAGCAGCCAAAGCGGGTATAATAACAATGAGCAGTTCTTC,CASSQSGYNNNEQFF
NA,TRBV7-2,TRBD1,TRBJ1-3,TGTGCCAGCAGTATAAGACAGGGCTCTGGAAACACCATATATTTT,CASSIRQGSGNTIYF
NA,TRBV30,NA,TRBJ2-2,TGTGCCTGGGGGCGGCAGAACACCGGGGAGCTGTTTTTT,CAWGRQNTGELFF
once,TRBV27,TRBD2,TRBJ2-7,TGTGCCAGCAGTTCCGGACTAGCGAGCTACGAGCAGTACTTC,CASSSGLASYEQYF
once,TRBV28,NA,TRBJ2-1,TGTGCCAGCAGTTTACCCTCTACCCATGAGCAGTTCTTC,CASSLPSTHEQFF